This T cell receptor (beta chain) was recorded in a study of monozygotic twins with inflammatory bowel disease (dated by TCRdb to between 2017 and 2020). Study-level background: A total of 28 monozygotic twin pairs were included in the full study, comprising nine German pairs (four IBD-concordant, five IBD-discordant) and 19 IBD-discordant Danish pairs. Each individual had, on average, about 151 000 unique TCRalpha sequences and 181 000 unique TCRbeta sequences available for analysis. The search for disease-associated traits relied mainly on comparing, within discordant pairs, IBD patients with their genetically identical healthy co-twins.

The investigation overall reported the following: The results gave no support for a single strong signal or clonotype linked to IBD. Different T cell subtypes could not be distinguished in the analysis. Because patients were on differing immunosuppressive treatments, the repertoires may have picked up extra background noise and inter-individual variability. Compared with healthy twins, IBD patients shared fewer clonotypes with other individuals, and the difference was most pronounced in patients with signs of disease activity. Repertoire similarity did not differ between concordant and discordant twins, possibly due to limited statistical power. TCRbeta repertoire diversity, by inverse Simpson index, was decreased in IBD patients compared with their healthy co-twins.

The library was obtained by 5' RACE. For each TCR library, 3,000 to 3,500 ng of total RNA was used. cDNA was synthesized with SMARTScribe reverse transcriptase in eight separate reactions per sample. During cDNA synthesis, unique molecular identifiers containing a 6-nucleotide sample barcode were introduced by template switching. Amplification of TCRalpha and TCRbeta cDNA involved two nested PCRs of 16 and 9 cycles, and each PCR was followed by bead purification. Before amplification, the cDNA was treated with uracil DNA-glycosylase and purified using the QIAquick PCR purification kit. The second PCR was the step at which Illumina TruSeq-compatible adapters and sample-specific barcodes were added. Library quality and concentration were checked on TapeStation and Qubit, and libraries were pooled at around 4.9 ng each. Pooled libraries were sequenced on an Illumina HiSeq2500 single-index Rapid Run with 2 x 100 bp reads and custom sequencing primers. The authors' pipeline ran thus. MiGEC version 1.2.6 was used for UMI-based consensus assembly, which corrected PCR and sequencing errors. MiXCR version 2.1.1 was used to carry out V(D)J alignment, clonotype assembly and CDR3 extraction. To normalise gene usage, clonotype sharing and MAIT/NKT TCR abundance, the top 1000, 10 000 and 20 000 clonotypes in each sample were analysed. Diversity was computed as the inverse Simpson index with the vegan R package after downsampling to 27 000 UMIs. Paired Mann-Whitney U tests were applied to discordant twin pairs, and Benjamini-Hochberg correction was used for multiple testing. TCRdb reprocessed the raw reads; every CDR3 protein sequence is a single record, and DNA is not supplied. These V and J calls rely on TCRdb rather than the paper's analysis. The sample table holds over 200,000 distinct CDR3 sequences. The ten largest clones add up to 1.6% of the sample.

Of note for this clonotype: What antigen it recognizes has not been identified.

From each donor, a 2.5 ml peripheral blood sample was drawn into PAXgene tubes and stored at -80 degrees C. Total RNA was isolated from whole blood with the PAXgene blood miRNA kit on an automated QIAcube, without T cell sorting. Peripheral blood from monozygotic twin pairs concordant or discordant for inflammatory bowel disease was subjected to deep TCRalpha and TCRbeta repertoire profiling with unique molecular barcoding. For every twin pair, smoking habits were documented, and each individual was categorised as a current, former or never smoker. Its CDR3 holds 19 amino acids, cysteine through phenylalanine. A DNA sequence was not provided. CDR1 and CDR2, per the germline V gene, are SGHRS and YFSETQ.

The specimen was blood. The rearrangement joined TRBV5-1 to TRBJ2-1; TCRdb designates TRBD2, a call that cannot be tested without DNA. The receptor comes from a human donor with ulcerative colitis or Crohn's disease, or a healthy co-twin of an affected twin (not recorded which). The CDR3 is CASSFRASGGLLPYNEQFF.